The rows below give T cell receptor beta chains drawn from one sample of a study of cytomegalovirus exposure and HLA in healthy donors. Repertoires were generated with immunoSEQ multiplex PCR, while TCRdb's copy carries only in-frame clones and drops some. The sample carries 130,000 or so clones, 79% recorded once. Sequences were obtained from PBMCs. All receptors derive from a male donor in good health and CMV-seronegative. The CDR3 runs from the conserved cysteine through the conserved F or W. The order of the fields is clone size, D gene, V gene, CDR3 length, J gene, CDR3 DNA, CDR3 protein. The D gene is left open where the match is weak. Some rows have no size entry. The others give once, few or many, or a class for an expanded clone.

few	NA	TRBV6-5	14	TRBJ1-1	TGTGCCAGCAGTTACTCTGTCCCCTACGGTGAAGCTTTCTTT	CASSYSVPYGEAFF
NA	NA	TRBV25-1	14	TRBJ2-1	TGTGCCAGCAGCGCGAGGCCGAGATCCGATGAGCAGTTCTTC	CASSARPRSDEQFF
NA	NA	TRBV7-2	15	TRBJ2-5	TGTGCCAGCAGCCGCGGGGGGACAGTGCAAGAGACCCAGTACTTC	CASSRGGTVQETQYF
once	TRBD1	TRBV6-5	13	TRBJ2-7	TGTGCCAGCAGCCGGACAGGGGCCTACGAGCAGTACTTC	CASSRTGAYEQYF
NA	NA	TRBV2	18	TRBJ1-2	TGTGCCAGCAGTGAAGAAGGGTCGGGCAGGCGGGTTAACTATGGCTACACCTTC	CASSEEGSGRRVNYGYTF
NA	NA	TRBV4-1	14	TRBJ2-1	TGCGCCAGCAGCCCAGTGGGGGGGCACAATGAGCAGTTCTTC	CASSPVGGHNEQFF
NA	NA	TRBV11-3	13	TRBJ2-7	TGTGCCAGCAGCCCAACGGTCGGGTACGAGCAGTACTTC	CASSPTVGYEQYF
NA	NA	TRBV5-1	14	TRBJ2-2	TGCGCCAGCAGCTTGGGACAAAACACCGGGGAGCTGTTTTTT	CASSLGQNTGELFF
NA	NA	TRBV6-6	16	TRBJ1-2	TGTGCCAGCAGTTATTCAGAACAGGCAGCTAACTATGGCTACACCTTC	CASSYSEQAANYGYTF
few	NA	TRBV4-3	16	TRBJ1-1	TGCGCCAGCAGCCAAGATCTACGGGTCCTGAACACTGAAGCTTTCTTT	CASSQDLRVLNTEAFF
few	NA	TRBV6-5	14	TRBJ1-2	TGTGCCAGCAGTTACGGCAGGGTGAACTATGGCTACACCTTC	CASSYGRVNYGYTF
NA	NA	TRBV4-1	14	TRBJ1-5	TGCGCCAGCAGCCAGACCACAGGGACCCAGCCCCAGCATTTT	CASSQTTGTQPQHF
NA	TRBD1	TRBV7-2	15	TRBJ2-7	TGTGCCAGCAGCTTTTCAGGGACAGGGACCCGCGAGCAGTACTTC	CASSFSGTGTREQYF
NA	TRBD1	TRBV5-1	17	TRBJ1-4	TGCGCCAGCAGCTTGGCCCAGGGAGCAGGGGGCCGAGAAAAACTGTTTTTT	CASSLAQGAGGREKLFF
few	NA	TRBV15	15	TRBJ1-3	TGTGCCACCAGACCCCACCCGAGCTCTGGAAACACCATATATTTT	CATRPHPSSGNTIYF
NA	TRBD1	TRBV19	15	TRBJ1-2	TGTGCCAGTAGTTACTCCGACAGGGAAGTTGCTGGCTACACCTTC	CASSYSDREVAGYTF
once	TRBD2	TRBV6-1	14	TRBJ2-3	TGTGCCAGCAGTGAGCGGGGGGGCGTAGATACGCAGTATTTT	CASSERGGVDTQYF